This T cell receptor (beta chain) derives from a study of early stage breast cancer tumors. Study context: Most invasive tumors, twelve of 16, were ER+/PR+/HER2-. Study-wide results and caveats: Most shared enriched TCRB sequences were commonly generated ones.

The CDR3 totals 15 residues. CDR1 is LGHNA, CDR2 YNFKEQ, per germline. Trimming at V came to 2 bases and at J to 3 bases, leaving 4 bases not matched to a gene. Clones were sequenced by immunoSEQ multiplex PCR, and TCRdb holds only the in-frame ones, with some missing. The repertoire holds 30,000 to 35,000 clones, with roughly four fifths as singletons. Concerning this clone itself: Antigen specificity is unknown.

The rearrangement joins TRBV4-2 to TRBJ1-2, with TRBD1 matching 9 bases. This clonotype originated in a person aged 40-50 years with breast cancer. Sequencing used blood. The CDR3 nucleotides are TGTGCCAGCAGCCAAAAAGGGGACAGGGACTATGGCTACACCTTC. Its protein product is CASSQKGDRDYGYTF.